The present T cell receptor beta chain was sequenced within a study of memory CD4+ T cells and cytomegalovirus serostatus. Per the germline V gene, CDR1 is SGHAT and CDR2 is FQNNGV. CDR3 length equals 15 residues. V was cut by 4 bases and J by 8 bases, with 20 bases left in between. Data came from immunoSEQ multiplex PCR; TCRdb stores just in-frame clones and leaves some out. The sample lists approximately 41,000 clones, approximately 80% occurring once. Regarding the study as a whole: Each of 67 CMV-associated TCRbeta sequences occurred in one to five individuals.

As for this clone: What it recognizes is unknown.

Single viable CD3+CD4+CD8-CD45RO+ cells were sorted as the memory CD4+ T cells. This TCR was recovered from an adult in good health and CMV-seronegative. Sequenced sample: memory CD4+ T cells from blood. V usage is TRBV11-2 and J usage is TRBJ1-2; D is ambiguous. CDR3 sequence (DNA): TGTGCCAGCAGCTCCGAGCTTATAGGAGGCGGCGGCTACACCTTC. It encodes CASSSELIGGGGYTF.